The clone carrying this T cell receptor (beta chain) was detected a few times. Its antigen is unknown. The data belong to a study of beta chain features in type 1 diabetes. The CDR3 totals 11 residues. The V gene lost 5 bases and the J gene lost 6 bases, with 5 bases spanning the gap. Germline V gives CDR1 SGHTA, CDR2 FQGNSA. The investigators reverse transcribed all of the isolated RNA, so they sequenced expressed TCRB transcripts. The average output of naive, central memory and regulatory T cell samples was a few million reads. TCRdb's copy holds only in-frame clones and misses some; the assay was immunoSEQ multiplex PCR. Here the sample spans around 170,000 clones, less than 9.5% being singletons. Study-wide points: The study left unresolved whether HLA type influences TCRB rearrangement.

Material for sequencing was central memory CD4+ T cells from blood. The V gene is TRBV7-2, the J gene TRBJ2-1, with a tentative D call TRBD1 (5 bases). This sequence originates from a woman aged 18-35 years in good health. CDR3 DNA: TGTGCCAGCAGCGACAGCAATGAGCAGTTCTTC. The encoded protein is CASSDSNEQFF.